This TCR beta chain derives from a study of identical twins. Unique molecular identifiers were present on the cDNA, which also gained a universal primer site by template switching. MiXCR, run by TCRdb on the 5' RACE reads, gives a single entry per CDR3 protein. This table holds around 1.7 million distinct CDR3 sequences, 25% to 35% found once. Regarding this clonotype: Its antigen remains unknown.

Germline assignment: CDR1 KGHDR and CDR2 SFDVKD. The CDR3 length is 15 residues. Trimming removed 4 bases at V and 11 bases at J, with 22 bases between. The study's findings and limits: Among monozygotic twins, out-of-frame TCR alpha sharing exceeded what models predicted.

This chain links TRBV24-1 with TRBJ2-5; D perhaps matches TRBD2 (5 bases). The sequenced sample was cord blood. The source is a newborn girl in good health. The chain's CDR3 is CATSDRVRGYNEQYF. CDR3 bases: TGTGCCACCAGTGACCGCGTTCGGGGATACAATGAGCAGTACTTC.